The 22 T cell receptor beta chains reported below all come from one sample, sequenced in a study of T cell responses to AZD1222 COVID-19 vaccine. Libraries were prepared by immunoSEQ multiplex PCR; TCRdb keeps only in-frame clonotypes and omits some of them. This table has some 140,000 clones, about nine tenths appearing once. The sample in question was peripheral blood, obtained 28 days after the second AZD1222 dose. The receptors shown here come from an adult who received the AZD1222 COVID-19 vaccine.

This chain links TRBV5-1 with TRBJ1-1, with a weak D call TRBD1 (5 bases). Germline V gene sequence: CDR1 SGHRS, CDR2 YFSETQ. The CDR3 contains 14 residues. With 0 bases removed from V and 5 bases from J, the gap between germline ends came to 11 bases. CDR3 amino acids: CASSLDRRGTEAFF. In DNA form, the CDR3 reads TGCGCCAGCAGCTTGGACAGGCGGGGAACTGAAGCTTTCTTT. Full variable domain (missing parts from reference TRBV5-1 and TRBJ1-1): KAGVTQTPRYLIKTRGQQVTLSCSPISGHRSVSWYQQTPGQGLQFLFEYFSETQRNKGNFPGRFSGRQFSNSRSEMNVSTLELGDSALYLCASSLDRRGTEAFFGQGTRLTVV.

This chain joins TRBV6-2 or TRBV6-3 and TRBJ2-3, with D tentatively TRBD1 (5 bases). The CDR3 contains 15 residues. The germline V gene has CDR1 MNHEY and CDR2 SVGEGT. The V gene lost 2 bases and the J gene lost 2 bases, with 11 bases spanning the gap. CDR3 nucleotides: TGTGCCAGCAGTTACACGGACACCTCCACAGATACGCAGTATTTT. Translating it yields CASSYTDTSTDTQYF.

This rearrangement joins TRBV3-1 (or the pseudogene TRBV3-2) to TRBJ1-2; D not certain. Trimming removed 0 bases at V and 4 bases at J, with 9 bases between. There are 14 residues in the CDR3. Looked up from germline, CDR1 is LGHDT and CDR2 is YNNKEL (reference sequence). CDR3 loop: CASSQDVGLYGYTF. As DNA, the CDR3 is TGTGCCAGCAGCCAAGATGTTGGACTCTATGGCTACACCTTC.

The chain combines TRBV7-6 with TRBJ1-1; 8 bases fit TRBD1. CDR3 length: 15 residues. V shed 5 bases and J 1 base; nucleotides not matched to a gene: 6. Germline V CDR1 and CDR2: SGHVS, FNYEAQ. The CDR3: CASSGQGGWNTEAFF. DNA for the CDR3: TGTGCCAGCAGCGGACAGGGAGGGTGGAACACTGAAGCTTTCTTT.

The chain carries TRBV5-4 and TRBJ2-7; no clear D. The CDR3 consists of 15 residues. Germline lookup yields CDR1 SGHNT and CDR2 YYREEE (reference sequence). Trimming took off 4 bases at V and 0 bases at J, with 14 bases between the two ends. The CDR3 DNA sequence: TGTGCCAGCAGCCCCGCCTCAGGAGCCTCCTACGAGCAGTACTTC. It is translated as CASSPASGASYEQYF.

This chain connects TRBV6-2 or TRBV6-3 to TRBJ1-2; 8 bases fit TRBD1. CDR1 is MNHEY and CDR2 is SVGEGT in the germline V gene. This CDR3 has 14 amino acids. V lost 2 bases to trimming and J lost 8 bases; unmatched junction nucleotides: 7. The CDR3 here is CASSYLGQGGGYTF. CDR3 DNA sequence: TGTGCCAGCAGTTACCTCGGACAGGGTGGCGGCTACACCTTC.

V gene TRBV4-1 combines with J gene TRBJ1-5, with a tentative D call TRBD1 (5 bases). In germline, CDR1 is MGHRA, CDR2 YSYEKL. Trimming cost V 1 base and J 0 bases, with 7 bases left between them. CDR3 size: 15 residues. CDR3: CASSQGQYSNQPQHF. In DNA form, the CDR3 reads TGCGCCAGCAGCCAAGGACAGTATAGCAATCAGCCCCAGCATTTT.

The CDR3 is CASSPRPDRMTNYGYTF. The CDR3 nucleotides are TGTGCCAGTAGTCCCCGACCGGACAGGATGACTAACTATGGCTACACCTTC. The chain carries TRBV19 and TRBJ1-2; 7 bases match TRBD1. CDR3 length equals 17 residues. With V trimmed by 5 bases and J by 0 bases, 12 bases remained unmatched. Germline V gives CDR1 LNHDA, CDR2 SQIVND (reference sequence). Complete variable domain (other parts from reference TRBV19 and TRBJ1-2): DGGITQSPKYLFRKEGQNVTLSCEQNLNHDAMYWYRQDPGQGLRLIYYSQIVNDFQKGDIAEGYSVSREKKESFPLTVTSAQKNPTAFYLCASSPRPDRMTNYGYTFGSGTRLTVV.

The gene calls are TRBV6-5 and TRBJ2-2, with 12 positions matching TRBD2. Trimming at V came to 8 bases and at J to 7 bases, leaving 5 bases not matched to a gene. The CDR3 runs 14 residues. Germline V gives CDR1 MNHEY, CDR2 SVGAGI. The DNA for the CDR3 is TGTGCCAGCCGACTAGCGGGGGAAGGCGGGGAGCTGTTTTTT. This codes for CASRLAGEGGELFF.

V usage is TRBV3-1 (or the pseudogene TRBV3-2) and J usage is TRBJ2-1; 8 bases align to TRBD2. Germline trimming cut 0 bases from V and 9 bases from J; bases unmatched to any gene: 7. The CDR3 contains 15 residues. Germline V gene sequence: CDR1 LGHDT, CDR2 YNNKEL (reference sequence). The CDR3 spells CASSQDFGRASEQFF. CDR3 bases: TGTGCCAGCAGCCAAGATTTCGGGAGGGCCAGTGAGCAGTTCTTC.

The CDR3 protein is CASSLAPGMGDEKLFF. For the CDR3, the DNA is TGTGCCAGCAGCTTAGCGCCCGGTATGGGGGATGAAAAACTGTTTTTT. The chain is built from TRBV7-6 and TRBJ1-4, with a tentative D call TRBD1 (5 bases). V lost 0 bases and J 6 bases, leaving 14 bases between the germline ends. This CDR3 contains 16 residues. Germline CDR1 is SGHVS and CDR2 is FNYEAQ.

The chain carries TRBV10-2 and TRBJ2-2; a possible D gene is TRBD1 (5 bases). Germline CDR1 and CDR2: WSHSY and SAAADI. Between the trimmed V and J ends, which lost 7 bases and 4 bases, there was a span of 10 bases. This CDR3 spans 13 amino acids. The CDR3 region is CASTGPGTGELFF. CDR3 coding DNA: TGCGCCAGCACAGGGCCCGGCACCGGGGAGCTGTTTTTT.

The chain combines TRBV10-3 with TRBJ1-2; D not certain. The germline V and J ends were trimmed by 2 bases and 4 bases, with 11 bases remaining between them. The CDR3 is made up of 14 amino acids. Germline V gene sequence: CDR1 ENHRY, CDR2 SYGVKD. CDR3 residues: CAISEQRQTYGYTF. In DNA form, the CDR3 reads TGTGCCATCAGTGAGCAACGGCAGACCTATGGCTACACCTTC.

The genes are TRBV27 and TRBJ2-3; perhaps TRBD2 as D (5 bases). The CDR3 loop spans 13 amino acids. CDR1 MNHEY and CDR2 SMNVEV come from the germline V gene (reference sequence). Trimming took off 5 bases at V and 8 bases at J, with 14 bases between the two ends. The CDR3 bases are TGTGCCAGCAGTCCCCTGAGGGCCCGTACGCAGTATTTT. It codes for CASSPLRARTQYF.

The genes are TRBV14 and TRBJ2-6; D possibly uses TRBD1 or TRBD2 (5 bases each). This CDR3 is 15 amino acids long. V was trimmed by 1 base and J by 4 bases, leaving 8 bases between them. Germline CDR1 reads SGHDN; CDR2 reads FVKESK. The CDR3 sequence is CASSQGGAGANVLTF. The CDR3 bases are TGTGCCAGCAGCCAAGGAGGGGCCGGGGCCAACGTCCTGACTTTC.

V gene TRBV29-1 combines with J gene TRBJ1-5, with 9 positions matching TRBD1. Looked up from germline, CDR1 is SQVTM and CDR2 is ANQGSEA. This CDR3 comprises 14 residues. The ends lost 6 bases at V and 3 bases at J; junction bases unmatched: 6. CDR3 nucleotide sequence: TGCAGCGTCAAGGACAGGGGATACAATCAGCCCCAGCATTTT. Its translation is CSVKDRGYNQPQHF.

This sequence joins TRBV5-1 and TRBJ1-6; no clear D gene. The CDR3 runs 17 residues. V was clipped by 0 bases and J by 0 bases, with 10 bases between them. Per germline, CDR1 SGHRS and CDR2 YFSETQ. The CDR3 reads CASSLDGVSSYNSPLHF. In nucleotides, the CDR3 is TGCGCCAGCAGCTTGGACGGGGTGAGCTCCTATAATTCACCCCTCCACTTT.

CDR3 DNA: TGTGCCAGCAGCTCATACCGGACTTTGAACACTGAAGCTTTCTTT. Translation: CASSSYRTLNTEAFF. V gene TRBV5-8 combines with J gene TRBJ1-1; no reliable D call. Deletions cut 3 bases from V and 0 bases from J, with 12 bases between. Germline V gene lookup returns CDR1 SGHTS and CDR2 YDEGEE. The CDR3 runs to 15 residues. Drawing the rest from reference TRBV5-8 and TRBJ1-1, the complete variable domain is EAGVTQSPTHLIKTRGQQATLRCSPISGHTSVYWYQQALGLGLQFLLWYDEGEERNRGNFPPRFSGRQFPNYSSELNVNALELEDSALYLCASSSYRTLNTEAFFGQGTRLTVV.

The chain carries TRBV30 and TRBJ1-2; D ambiguous. CDR1 and CDR2 from the germline V gene are GTSNPN and SVGIG (reference sequence). With 0 bases removed from V and 6 bases from J, the gap between germline ends came to 5 bases. CDR3 size: 11 residues. The CDR3: CAWSVRNGYTF. The CDR3 region has the DNA TGTGCCTGGAGTGTACGTAATGGCTACACCTTC.

This clone has just one count. J is TRBJ1-6 and V is TRBV4-3, with 9 nucleotides matching TRBD1. The CDR3 spans 17 residues. Losses at the gene ends were 4 bases for V and 12 bases for J; bases not matched to a gene: 16. CDR1 is LGHNA, CDR2 YSLEER, per germline. CDR3 loop: CASSPHSNRDRARPLHF. The CDR3 DNA sequence: TGCGCCAGCAGCCCGCACTCTAACCGGGACAGGGCGAGACCCCTCCACTTT.

The chain couples TRBV3-1 (or the pseudogene TRBV3-2) to TRBJ1-2; D uncertain. This CDR3 contains 15 residues. Trimming left V 4 bases short and J 4 bases short, with 16 bases between. Germline CDR1 reads LGHDT; CDR2 reads YNNKEL (reference sequence). CDR3 in amino acids: CASSPTASLGYGYTF. In nucleotides, the CDR3 is TGTGCCAGCAGCCCCACAGCCTCCCTCGGCTATGGCTACACCTTC.

The chain employs TRBV9 and TRBJ1-3; 7 bases match TRBD1. The trim removed 0 bases at V and 11 bases at J, leaving 14 bases unmatched. Germline CDR1 and CDR2: SGDLS and YYNGEE. CDR3 length: 16 residues. For the CDR3, the DNA is TGTGCCAGCAGCGTAGGGGCAGGGGGTACCGGAGAGCCCATATATTTT. It translates to CASSVGAGGTGEPIYF. Full variable domain (remainder filled in from reference TRBV9 and TRBJ1-3): DSGVTQTPKHLITATGQRVTLRCSPRSGDLSVYWYQQSLDQGLQFLIQYYNGEERAKGNILERFSAQQFPDLHSELNLSSLELGDSALYFCASSVGAGGTGEPIYFGEGSWLTVV.